Sequencing of this T cell receptor (beta chain) was carried out in a study of blood T cell repertoires in COVID-19. V was shortened by 2 bases and J by 6 bases, with 10 bases between the two germline ends. The germline V gene encodes CDR1 SGHTA and CDR2 FQGTGA. The CDR3 sequence is 13 residues long. Original processing notes: From reference gene primer amplification, estimates of nucleated cell counts were derived. Measured with immunoSEQ multiplex PCR; TCRdb has only the in-frame clones, and not every one. V and J calls and clone size follow that table, whereas D and trimming were derived from the DNA. The table lists some 200,000 clones, roughly 84% of them singletons.

Sequences were obtained from peripheral blood. The chain carries TRBV7-3 and TRBJ1-1; tentative D call: TRBD1 (5 bases). The receptor was isolated from a woman aged 80 or older with active or convalescent COVID-19. The DNA for the CDR3 is TGTGCCAGCAGCTTACCAGGGAAAGCTGAAGCTTTCTTT. Translation gives CASSLPGKAEAFF.